This T cell receptor beta chain emerged from a study of OX40 agonist ivuxolimab in advanced cancers. As for the study in general: Participants could have had prior anti-PD-1, anti-PD-L1 or anti-CTLA-4 therapy, and approximately 40% had some. Partial response was recorded in three patients: one hepatocellular carcinoma and two cutaneous melanoma cases.

Broader study findings: Clonal expansion from baseline to week 6 occurred in both CD4+ and CD8+ T cells. Patients who responded partially at 0.1-3.0 mg/kg showed clonal expansion ranking among the lowest.

A word on this clone: Its antigen is unknown. This specimen includes other DNA sequences encoding the same CDR3.

Germline CDR1 SGHRS, CDR2 YFSETQ. The CDR3 covers 13 residues. V lost 0 bases and J 7 bases, leaving 10 bases between the germline ends. The table came from immunoSEQ multiplex PCR; TCRdb's copy has only in-frame clones and leaves some out. The table has about 70,000 clones, 70% to 90% seen once. The sequenced sample was CD4+ or CD8+ T cells sorted from blood, obtained in a trial of the OX40 agonist ivuxolimab. This receptor was identified in an adult with an advanced solid tumor such as melanoma, head and neck, liver or kidney cancer. The V and J genes are TRBV5-1 and TRBJ1-1, with TRBD1 as a possible D gene (5 bases). The CDR3: CASSLEGRDEAFF. Written as DNA, the CDR3 is TGCGCCAGCAGCTTGGAGGGCAGGGATGAAGCTTTCTTT.